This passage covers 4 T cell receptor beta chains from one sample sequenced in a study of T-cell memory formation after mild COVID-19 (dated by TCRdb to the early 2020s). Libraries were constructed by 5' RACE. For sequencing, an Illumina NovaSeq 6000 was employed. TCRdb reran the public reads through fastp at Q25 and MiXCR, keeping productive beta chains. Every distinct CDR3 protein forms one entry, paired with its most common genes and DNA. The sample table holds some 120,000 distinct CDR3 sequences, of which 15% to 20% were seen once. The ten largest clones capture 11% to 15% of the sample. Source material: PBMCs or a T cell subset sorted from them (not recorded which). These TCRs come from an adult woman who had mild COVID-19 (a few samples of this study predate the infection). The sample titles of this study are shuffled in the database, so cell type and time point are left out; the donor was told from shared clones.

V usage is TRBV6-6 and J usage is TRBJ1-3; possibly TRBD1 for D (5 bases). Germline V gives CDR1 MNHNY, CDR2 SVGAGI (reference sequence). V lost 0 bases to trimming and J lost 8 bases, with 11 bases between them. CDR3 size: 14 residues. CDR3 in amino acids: CASSYSGGRDTIYF. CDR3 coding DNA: TGTGCCAGCAGTTACTCTGGGGGGAGAGACACCATATATTTT.

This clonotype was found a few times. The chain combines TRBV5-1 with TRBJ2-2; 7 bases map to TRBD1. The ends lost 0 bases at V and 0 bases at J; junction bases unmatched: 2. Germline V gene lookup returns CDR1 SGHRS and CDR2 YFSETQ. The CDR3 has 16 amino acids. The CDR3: CASSLVGTANTGELFF. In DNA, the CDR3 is TGCGCCAGCAGCTTGGTAGGGACAGCGAACACCGGGGAGCTGTTTTTT.

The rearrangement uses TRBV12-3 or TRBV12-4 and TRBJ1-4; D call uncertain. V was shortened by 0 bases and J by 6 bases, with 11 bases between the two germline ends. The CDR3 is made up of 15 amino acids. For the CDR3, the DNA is TGTGCCAGCAGTTTAGCGCAAGGGTTGGATGAAAAACTGTTTTTT. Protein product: CASSLAQGLDEKLFF.

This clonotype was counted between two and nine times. The CDR3 DNA reads as TGTGCCAGCAGTTGGGGGGGGGAGCTGTTTTTT. Protein sequence: CASSWGGELFF. This rearrangement joins TRBV12-3 or TRBV12-4 to TRBJ2-2; either TRBD1 or TRBD2 may fit D (5 bases each). CDR3 length equals 11 residues. Trimming took 4 bases from V and 8 from J, leaving 5 bases between them.